This is a list of T cell receptor beta chains from one sample in a study of PD-1 blockade in classical Hodgkin lymphoma. Libraries were prepared by immunoSEQ multiplex PCR; TCRdb keeps only in-frame clonotypes and omits some of them. This sample has 95,000 or so clones, with over 80% found just once. The starting material was peripheral blood mononuclear cells (PBMCs), obtained at baseline. The receptors shown here come from a human donor with classical Hodgkin lymphoma. Both conserved end residues are part of each CDR3. The D gene is left open where the match is weak. Part of the rows lack a size; the others show once, few, many or a class for expanded clones.

>TRBJ1-6|TRBV19|TRBD1|-
TGTGCCAGTAGTGCGGCGGGACAGTTAACTTCACCCCTCCACTTT
CASSAAGQLTSPLHF
>TRBJ2-7|TRBV11-2|-|-
TGTGCCAGCAGCCATCCGTGGGGCTACGAGCAGTACTTC
CASSHPWGYEQYF
>TRBJ2-1|TRBV10-3|-|-
TGTGCCATCAGTGAGTCCCAGATTGAGCAGTTCTTC
CAISESQIEQFF
>TRBJ1-1|TRBV9|TRBD1|-
TGTGCCAGCAGCGGGGGACAGAGAGGTCATGAAGCTTTCTTT
CASSGGQRGHEAFF
>TRBJ2-7|TRBV9|-|-
TGTGCCAGCAGCGATCGCGGGGAGGTAGGGGGCGAGCAGTACTTC
CASSDRGEVGGEQYF
>TRBJ2-1|TRBV9|-|-
TGTGCCAGCAGCGCTGGGACTTCCCCTGGCAATGAGCAGTTCTTC
CASSAGTSPGNEQFF
>TRBJ1-2|TRBV10-2|TRBD1|-
TGCGCCAGCAGCCCCCTGGGGGTAGAGGGACAGAACTATGGCTACACCTTC
CASSPLGVEGQNYGYTF
>TRBJ2-1|TRBV19|-|-
TGTGCCACTAAAGCGGTTTACAATGAGCAGTTCTTC
CATKAVYNEQFF
>TRBJ2-7|TRBV6-6|-|-
TGTGCCAGCAGTACGGGACCCAGCTACGAGCAGTACTTC
CASSTGPSYEQYF
>TRBJ2-5|TRBV7-3|-|-
TGTGCCAGCAGCTTAACCCCGGGTAGAGTAGAGACCCAGTACTTC
CASSLTPGRVETQYF
>TRBJ1-2|TRBV18|-|few
TGTGCCAGCTCACCCGTTACGGGGGAGGGCTACACCTTC
CASSPVTGEGYTF
>TRBJ2-1|TRBV7-2|-|-
TGTGCCAGCAGCTTATCCCGCCTTTACAATGAGCAGTTCTTC
CASSLSRLYNEQFF
>TRBJ2-3|TRBV6-1|TRBD1|-
TGTGCCAGTCGCCGGGGACAGGGTCGTTCAGATACGCAGTATTTT
CASRRGQGRSDTQYF
>TRBJ2-7|TRBV7-8|-|-
TGTGCCAGCAGCCAGGACAGAGTATACGAGCAGTACTTC
CASSQDRVYEQYF
>TRBJ2-7|TRBV5-4|TRBD1|-
TGTGCCAGCAGCCTCGACAGGGGACCCCACGAGCAGTACTTC
CASSLDRGPHEQYF
>TRBJ2-3|TRBV7-2|TRBD2|-
TGTGCCAGCAGCTTCCTGGGACTAGCGGGAGATACGCAGTATTTT
CASSFLGLAGDTQYF
>TRBJ2-2|TRBV28|TRBD1|-
TGTGCCAGCACCCCTGGGGGGACAGGGGGCTTCGGGGAGCTGTTTTTT
CASTPGGTGGFGELFF
>TRBJ2-5|TRBV5-1|TRBD2|-
TGCGCCAGCAGCTTGGGACTAGCGGTCCGTCAAGAGACCCAGTACTTC
CASSLGLAVRQETQYF
>TRBJ2-3|TRBV18|-|-
TGTGCCAGCTCACCACCGACAGGAGATACGCAGTATTTT
CASSPPTGDTQYF
>TRBJ2-3|TRBV18|-|-
TGTGCCAGCTCACCACTCAGCGTAGATACGCAGTATTTT
CASSPLSVDTQYF
>TRBJ1-1|TRBV11-1|TRBD1|-
TGTGCCAGCAGCTCAGGGACAGTCCAGAACACTGAAGCTTTCTTT
CASSSGTVQNTEAFF
>TRBJ2-1|TRBV18|TRBD2|-
TGTGCCAGCTCACCCCGCGGGAGCATGGACAATGAGCAGTTCTTC
CASSPRGSMDNEQFF
>TRBJ1-1|TRBV7-9|-|once
TGTGCCAGCAGCTTAGCGTTGGGAAGGGACACTGAAGCTTTCTTT
CASSLALGRDTEAFF
>TRBJ2-7|TRBV9|-|once
TGTGCCAGCAGCGTGGGCATTTCCTCCTACGAGCAGTACTTC
CASSVGISSYEQYF
>TRBJ2-7|TRBV18|-|-
TGTGCCAGCTCACGAAGTACGTCCTACGAGCAGTACTTC
CASSRSTSYEQYF
>TRBJ2-4|TRBV19|-|-
TGTGCCAGTAGTATTAGAATAGGGAAGGTGGGCAAAAACATTCAGTACTTC
CASSIRIGKVGKNIQYF
>TRBJ1-2|TRBV5-1|-|-
TGCGCCAGCAGCCAGGCACACCAAAATGGCTACACCTTC
CASSQAHQNGYTF
>TRBJ2-7|TRBV10-3|TRBD2|few
TGTGCCACGGGACTAGGGTCCTACGAGCAGTACTTC
CATGLGSYEQYF
>TRBJ1-5|TRBV29-1|-|-
TGCAGCGTTTCCGATGCCAATAGCAATCAGCCCCAGCATTTT
CSVSDANSNQPQHF
>TRBJ1-2|TRBV6-1|TRBD1|-
TGTGCCAGCAGTGAACTCTCCCAGGGGGATGGCTACACCTTC
CASSELSQGDGYTF
>TRBJ2-7|TRBV5-1|TRBD2|-
TGCGCCAGCAGCTTGGCCAGACGGACTAGCGTCATCCACGAGCAGTACTTC
CASSLARRTSVIHEQYF
>TRBJ1-5|TRBV2|-|-
TGTGCCAGCAGTGAAGATAAGGTACGTCAGCCCCAGCATTTT
CASSEDKVRQPQHF
>TRBJ1-1|TRBV28|TRBD1|-
TGTGCCAGCCCTTCTCGAGGCGGGACAGGGCTCACTGAAGCTTTCTTT
CASPSRGGTGLTEAFF
>TRBJ1-4|TRBV18|-|-
TGTGCCAGCTCACCACCCAACAGCAATAATGAAAAACTGTTTTTT
CASSPPNSNNEKLFF
>TRBJ1-5|TRBV10-3|-|-
TGTGCCATCAGTGGCAGGGGATTTAGCAATCAGCCCCAGCATTTT
CAISGRGFSNQPQHF
>TRBJ2-3|TRBV7-2|-|-
TGTGCCAGCAGCCCGAGGCGGGTGGGGGGCACAGATACGCAGTATTTT
CASSPRRVGGTDTQYF
>TRBJ2-1|TRBV11-2|TRBD2|-
TGTGCCAGCAGCTTAGACCGTTATCGTAGCGGGTATTACAATGAGCAGTTCTTC
CASSLDRYRSGYYNEQFF
>TRBJ1-5|TRBV6-6|-|-
TGTGCCAGCAGTAATTTGGTGGGGCTCAATCAGCCCCAGCATTTT
CASSNLVGLNQPQHF
>TRBJ1-1|TRBV27|-|-
TGTGCCAGCAAACAGGGAGGGACTGAAGCTTTCTTT
CASKQGGTEAFF
>TRBJ2-7|TRBV5-1|-|-
TGCGCCAGCAGCCTCCGGGACACAGGCTACGAGCAGTACTTC
CASSLRDTGYEQYF
>TRBJ1-2|TRBV27|-|many
TGTGCCAGCAGCGATGGGGGCCTCTATGGCTACACCTTC
CASSDGGLYGYTF
>TRBJ2-5|TRBV10-3|TRBD2|-
TGTGCCATCAGTGAGTTCGCGGGAGGGCCGGGGACCCAGTACTTC
CAISEFAGGPGTQYF
>TRBJ1-1|TRBV2|-|few
TGTGCCAGCAGGGGGTTCGCCTCTGGGACTGAAGCTTTCTTT
CASRGFASGTEAFF
>TRBJ2-2|TRBV30|-|-
TGTGCCTGGAGTCAAGCAGGGTGGACCACCGGGGAGCTGTTTTTT
CAWSQAGWTTGELFF
>TRBJ1-4|TRBV5-1|TRBD1|-
TGCGCCAGCAGCTCCCCGGAGGCGACAGGGGACGCAAGGAAACTGTTTTTT
CASSSPEATGDARKLFF
>TRBJ2-3|TRBV20-1|-|-
TGCAGTGCTAGTAGCACAGATACGCAGTATTTT
CSASSTDTQYF
>TRBJ2-7|TRBV6-6|TRBD2|-
TGTGCCAGCACAGGACTAGCGTCTTCCTACGAGCAGTACTTC
CASTGLASSYEQYF
>TRBJ2-2|TRBV11-3|-|-
TGTGCCAGCAGCTTTGGGAGCAGCACCGGGGAGCTGTTTTTT
CASSFGSSTGELFF
>TRBJ2-7|TRBV6-1|TRBD1|-
TGTGCCAGCAGCACTCCGGCACAGGGGTTCTACGAGCAGTACTTC
CASSTPAQGFYEQYF
>TRBJ1-1|TRBV27|-|-
TGTGCCAGCAGTCCAACAGGGAGGACTGAAGCTTTCTTT
CASSPTGRTEAFF
>TRBJ1-5|TRBV6-6|-|-
TGTGCCAGCAGCTTCCCCGGGAACCTCAATCAGCCCCAGCATTTT
CASSFPGNLNQPQHF
>TRBJ1-1|TRBV15|-|-
TGTGCCACCAGCAGACCACAGGGCACTGAAGCTTTCTTT
CATSRPQGTEAFF
>TRBJ2-7|TRBV5-5|TRBD1|-
TGTGCCAGCGCCGCCGCCGGGACAGGGAGGTACGAGCAGTACTTC
CASAAAGTGRYEQYF
>TRBJ1-1|TRBV7-3|-|once
TGTGCCAGCAGCTTCCTACCCGGGGTTGGGACTGAAGCTTTCTTT
CASSFLPGVGTEAFF
>TRBJ2-5|TRBV5-1|TRBD2|-
TGCGCCAGCAGCACCTTTAGCGGGAGGGCCCGAGAGACCCAGTACTTC
CASSTFSGRARETQYF
>TRBJ1-5|TRBV30|-|-
TGTGCCTGGAGTGTGGCGGTAGGCCAGCCCCAGCATTTT
CAWSVAVGQPQHF
>TRBJ2-1|TRBV5-1|TRBD2|-
TGCGCCAGCAGCTCATCGACTAGCGGGGTTAATGAGCAGTTCTTC
CASSSSTSGVNEQFF
>TRBJ2-1|TRBV4-3|TRBD2|-
TGCGCCAGCAGCCAAGAGGGACTAGCGTCTGCCTCCTACAATGAGCAGTTCTTC
CASSQEGLASASYNEQFF
>TRBJ1-2|TRBV6-1|TRBD1|few
TGTGCCAGCAGCCCTCGACAGGGCGGCTATGGCTACACCTTC
CASSPRQGGYGYTF